This T cell receptor (beta chain) was recorded in a study of blood T cell repertoires in COVID-19. For the study at large: Italy, Spain and the United States were the sources of the convalescent and acute COVID-19 samples. PBMCs, B-cell-depleted T cells, or T cells were the source of the cDNA or gDNA that made up the material.

As for this clone: The same CDR3 arises from other DNA sequences in this sample as well.

Germline V gives CDR1 SGHDT, CDR2 YYEEEE. This CDR3 spans 14 amino acids. V was cut by 1 base and J by 5 bases, with 10 bases left in between. As originally analysed: From reference gene primer amplification, estimates of nucleated cell counts were derived. Profiling relied on immunoSEQ multiplex PCR, and the TCRdb table lists in-frame clones only, not all of them. That table is the source of V, J and clone size, and D and trimming were worked out from the DNA. The data hold some 250,000 clones, with roughly 77% observed a single time. The chain has TRBV5-6 and TRBJ1-3; D not certain. Sequences were obtained from peripheral blood. The sequence came from a woman older than 75 with acute or convalescent COVID-19. CDR3 loop: CASSLRRGRNTIYF. CDR3 sequence (DNA): TGTGCCAGCAGCTTGAGACGAGGGCGAAACACCATATATTTT.